A single sample gave rise to the 31 T cell receptor beta chains below, sequenced in a study of blood T cells in healthy people across ages. PCR was performed a second time for roughly 7 to 11 cycles using a sample-barcoded 5' primer and a J-beta primer mix. MiXCR was run by TCRdb on the 5' RACE reads, yielding one entry per CDR3 protein. This table holds around 800,000 distinct CDR3 sequences, approximately 24% found once. The data were also submitted as part of a second study, on T cells of mothers and their children.

Input material: blood. All receptors derive from a boy younger than 18 in good health.

The chain employs TRBV5-1 and TRBJ2-5, with D perhaps matching TRBD1 or TRBD2 (6 bases each). The end of the DNA is better explained by TRBJ2-7, so the J call may be wrong. Germline V gene data show CDR1 as SGHRS and CDR2 as YFSETQ. The CDR3 has 15 residues. The CDR3 sequence is CASSPIDRRDYEQYF. CDR3 DNA sequence: TGCGCCAGCAGCCCTATCGACAGGAGGGACTACGAGCAGTACTTC.

The chain is built from TRBV7-2 and TRBJ2-4; TRBD2 is a possible D gene (6 bases). The CDR3 is 18 residues long. With 4 bases removed from V and 7 bases from J, the gap between germline ends came to 26 bases. The germline V gene encodes CDR1 SGHTA and CDR2 FQGNSA. This chain's CDR3 is CASSSLYEASARKNIQYF. DNA of the CDR3: TGTGCCAGCAGCTCTCTCTATGAGGCTAGCGCCCGCAAGAACATTCAGTACTTC.

The chain has TRBV28 and TRBJ1-2; no clear D gene. The CDR3 contains 14 residues. Germline assignment: CDR1 MDHEN and CDR2 SYDVKM. The ends were cut back, 7 bases at V and 3 bases at J, with 15 bases in the middle. DNA of the CDR3: TGTGCCAGCACCATGACCCGAGCGGACTATGGCTACACCTTC. Its protein product is CASTMTRADYGYTF.

The gene calls are TRBV19 and TRBJ2-3; 7 nucleotides agree with TRBD1. The V and J ends lost 7 bases and 6 bases, in that order; junction bases with no gene match: 10. Germline CDR1 is LNHDA and CDR2 is SQIVND (reference sequence). The CDR3 loop spans 14 amino acids. CDR3 residues: CASTIGQASDTQYF. The CDR3 DNA reads TGTGCCAGTACCATCGGACAGGCCTCCGATACGCAGTATTTT.

This clonotype appeared a few times. The chain joins TRBV4-1 to TRBJ2-7; no clear D. In germline, CDR1 is MGHRA, CDR2 YSYEKL. Trimming shortened V by 0 bases and J by 4 bases, and 13 bases separated the two germline ends. The CDR3 length is 15 residues. As DNA, the CDR3 is TGCGCCAGCAGCCAAGACCTCCCTTTGTCTTACGAGCAGTACTTC. Translation gives CASSQDLPLSYEQYF.

This clonotype has more than one count but fewer than ten. The chain employs TRBV2 and TRBJ1-1; D is perhaps TRBD1 (6 bases). The CDR3 length is 15 residues. Germline-derived CDR1 and CDR2 are SNHLY and FYNNEI. The V end was cut by 9 bases, the J end by 2 bases, with 19 bases between. For the CDR3, the DNA is TGTGCCAGTAGTCGCTCCATGGACAGTAACACTGAAGCTTTCTTT. It codes for CASSRSMDSNTEAFF.

This clonotype was observed once. The rearrangement uses TRBV12-3 or TRBV12-4 and TRBJ2-5, with D possibly being TRBD1 or TRBD2 (6 bases each). V dropped 7 bases and J dropped 5 bases, with 20 bases sitting between them. This CDR3 has 15 amino acids. As DNA, the CDR3 is TGTGCCAGCACCCTCGGAGGAGGGGGTACGGAGACCCAGTACTTC. As protein: CASTLGGGGTETQYF.

This rearrangement joins TRBV27 to TRBJ1-2; D perhaps matches TRBD1 (6 bases). V lost 0 bases and J 3 bases, leaving 11 bases between the germline ends. This CDR3 spans 15 amino acids. Germline V gives CDR1 MNHEY, CDR2 SMNVEV (reference sequence). CDR3 protein: CASSLSPGQHYGYTF. The CDR3 DNA reads TGTGCCAGCAGTTTATCTCCCGGACAGCACTATGGCTACACCTTC.

The chain employs TRBV5-1 and TRBJ1-3; D is perhaps TRBD1 (6 bases). V lost 4 bases to trimming and J lost 4 bases, with 9 bases between them. In germline, CDR1 is SGHRS, CDR2 YFSETQ. This CDR3 comprises 13 residues. CDR3 region: CASSAGQGNTIYF. Here the CDR3 DNA reads TGCGCCAGCAGCGCGGGACAAGGAAACACCATATATTTT. The complete variable domain, with remaining parts taken from reference TRBV5-1 and TRBJ1-3, reads KAGVTQTPRYLIKTRGQQVTLSCSPISGHRSVSWYQQTPGQGLQFLFEYFSETQRNKGNFPGRFSGRQFSNSRSEMNVSTLELGDSALYLCASSAGQGNTIYFGEGSWLTVV.

In regard to this clonotype: One junction end disagrees with the germline gene, perhaps due to a read error. The chain carries TRBV5-1 and TRBJ2-1; 13 nucleotides agree with TRBD2. CDR1 is SGHRS and CDR2 is YFSETQ in the germline V gene. The CDR3 contains 13 residues. CDR3 sequence reads: CASRPRTSGSFDF. Here the CDR3 DNA reads TGCGCCAGCCGACCTAGGACTAGCGGGAGCTTTGACTTC.

This clonotype was counted only a few times. This chain joins TRBV10-3 and TRBJ2-3, with D uncertain. Germline V CDR1 and CDR2: ENHRY, SYGVKD. V was clipped by 0 bases and J by 3 bases, with 10 bases between them. The CDR3 is made up of 15 amino acids. The CDR3 nucleotides read TGTGCCATCAGTGAGTCAGGATTTTATACAGATACGCAGTATTTT. Protein product: CAISESGFYTDTQYF.

This chain joins TRBV29-1 and TRBJ1-1; maybe TRBD1 (6 bases). The CDR3 is 13 amino acids. Germline CDR1 reads SQVTM; CDR2 reads ANQGSEA. Trimming removed 7 bases from V and 8 bases from J, with 20 bases in between. The CDR3 DNA follows: TGCAGCGCTACAGGGCGGGCCCTCGGGGAAGCTTTCTTT. This codes for CSATGRALGEAFF.

The rearrangement uses TRBV7-8 and TRBJ1-2, with D possibly TRBD1 on 6 matching bases. Per the germline V gene, CDR1 is SGHVS and CDR2 is FQNEAQ. CDR3 size: 15 residues. The germline V and J ends were trimmed by 2 bases and 4 bases, with 14 bases remaining between them. The chain's CDR3 is CASSLMRQGGYGYTF. CDR3 in DNA: TGTGCCAGCAGCTTAATGCGGCAAGGGGGCTATGGCTACACCTTC.

This clonotype was counted a few times. The chain recombines TRBV28 with TRBJ2-5; 8 bases are shared with TRBD2. The CDR3 has 15 residues. Germline CDR1 and CDR2: MDHEN and SYDVKM. The ends lost 7 bases at V and 4 bases at J; junction bases unmatched: 11. The CDR3 loop reads CASKPAGEDRETQYF. As DNA, the CDR3 is TGTGCCAGCAAACCAGCGGGGGAGGATCGAGAGACCCAGTACTTC. The variable domain in full, completed from reference TRBV28 and TRBJ2-5, reads DVKVTQSSRYLVKRTGEKVFLECVQDMDHENMFWYRQDPGLGLRLIYFSYDVKMKEKGDIPEGYSVSREKKERFSLILESASTNQTSMYLCASKPAGEDRETQYFGPGTRLLVL.

V gene TRBV20-1 combines with J gene TRBJ2-2; 7 bases align to TRBD1. Trimming at V came to 6 bases and at J to 7 bases, leaving 11 bases not matched to a gene. The CDR3 runs 14 residues. In germline, CDR1 is DFQATT, CDR2 SNEGSKA (reference sequence). In DNA, the CDR3 is TGCAGTGCCAACATAGGGGGCTTAAGCGGGGAGCTGTTTTTT. As protein: CSANIGGLSGELFF.

This clonotype was seen a few times. This chain links TRBV7-9 with TRBJ2-1; 7 nucleotides align to TRBD1. CDR3 length equals 14 residues. The trim removed 7 bases at V and 4 bases at J, leaving 7 bases unmatched. The germline V gene has CDR1 SEHNR and CDR2 FQNEAQ (reference sequence). The CDR3 region has the DNA TGTGCCAGCACCCCATGGGACAGTTACAATGAGCAGTTCTTC. Protein sequence: CASTPWDSYNEQFF.

The chain joins TRBV7-9 to TRBJ1-1; TRBD1 is a possible D gene (5 bases). Germline V gene data show CDR1 as SEHNR and CDR2 as FQNEAQ (reference sequence). This CDR3 comprises 17 residues. The germline V and J ends were trimmed by 5 bases and 1 base, with 20 bases remaining between them. As DNA, the CDR3 is TGTGCCAGCAGCAGAGGGGAAACCGACAGAACGAACACTGAAGCTTTCTTT. This encodes CASSRGETDRTNTEAFF.

The V and J genes are TRBV20-1 and TRBJ2-4, with D unclear. The germline CDR1 and CDR2 sequences are DFQATT and SNEGSKA (reference sequence). This CDR3 has 13 residues. The V end was cut by 3 bases, the J end by 7 bases, with 13 bases between. DNA of the CDR3: TGCAGTGCTAGGAGCGAGGAAGCGAACATTCAGTACTTC. It codes for CSARSEEANIQYF.

The chain is built from TRBV4-1 and TRBJ2-1, with 7 positions matching TRBD1. V gave up 5 bases and J gave up 7 bases; unmatched junction bases: 14. The CDR3 runs to 16 residues. Per the germline V gene, CDR1 is MGHRA and CDR2 is YSYEKL. CDR3 bases: TGCGCCAGCAGCAGGGGGCAGGGGGATACGGGAAATGAGCAGTTCTTC. Its translation: CASSRGQGDTGNEQFF.

The V and J genes are TRBV19 and TRBJ1-1; 8 nucleotides align to TRBD1. The V gene's germline CDR1 is LNHDA and CDR2 SQIVND (reference sequence). There are 14 residues in the CDR3. V was clipped by 0 bases and J by 8 bases; unmatched bases: 5. CDR3 sequence reads: CASSIDPPGGEAFF. CDR3 in DNA: TGTGCCAGTAGTATAGATCCCCCAGGGGGCGAAGCTTTCTTT.

The chain combines TRBV2 with TRBJ2-5; D is perhaps TRBD2 (5 bases). Germline loops: CDR1 SNHLY, CDR2 FYNNEI. Trimming took 3 bases from V and 3 from J, leaving 8 bases between them. CDR3 length equals 13 residues. The CDR3 bases are TGTGCCAGCAGTGACCTAGCCAAAGAGACCCAGTACTTC. As protein: CASSDLAKETQYF.

This clonotype has only a few counts. The genes are TRBV5-5 and TRBJ2-7; D is unclear. Germline V lookup: CDR1 SGHKS, CDR2 YYEKEE (reference sequence). There are 13 residues in the CDR3. V was pared by 5 bases and J by 0 bases, with 9 bases between. The CDR3 reads CASRNLSSYEQYF. CDR3 DNA: TGTGCCAGCAGGAACCTAAGCTCCTACGAGCAGTACTTC.

This clonotype was counted between two and nine times. This rearrangement joins TRBV4-1 to TRBJ1-2; possibly TRBD1 for D (6 bases). V was trimmed by 3 bases and J by 8 bases, leaving 19 bases between them. The CDR3 runs 15 residues. Germline assignment: CDR1 MGHRA and CDR2 YSYEKL. DNA of the CDR3: TGCGCCAGCAGCCATCCGACCCCAGGGGCGACAGGCTACACCTTC. This codes for CASSHPTPGATGYTF.

This clonotype has more than one count but fewer than ten. The V gene is TRBV7-3, the J gene TRBJ2-5; D gene uncertain. The J call may be faulty, since TRBJ2-1 better matches the DNA end. Germline CDR1 SGHTA, CDR2 FQGTGA. The CDR3 runs to 14 residues. The CDR3 DNA reads as TGTGCCAGCAGTCTTAAGATCGATACGGATGAGCAGTTCTTC. Its translation: CASSLKIDTDEQFF.

The chain uses TRBV9 and TRBJ2-5; TRBD2 aligns across 11 bases. J was trimmed by 2 bases and V by 0 bases; bases with no gene match: 6. The CDR3 length is 17 residues. The V gene's germline CDR1 is SGDLS and CDR2 YYNGEE. CDR3 sequence: CASSVAISGGGQETQYF. The CDR3 nucleotides read TGTGCCAGCAGCGTAGCGATTAGCGGGGGGGGACAAGAGACCCAGTACTTC.

At least ten counts were recorded for this clonotype. The rearrangement uses TRBV5-1 and TRBJ2-7, with D perhaps matching TRBD1 (5 bases). The CDR3 sequence is 13 residues long. The ends were cut back, 4 bases at V and 4 bases at J, with 12 bases in the middle. Germline CDR1 reads SGHRS; CDR2 reads YFSETQ. Written as DNA, the CDR3 is TGCGCCAGCAGCCCCGACAGTCTATACGAGCAGTACTTC. It is translated as CASSPDSLYEQYF.

This clonotype was found a few times. The gene calls are TRBV6-4 and TRBJ2-5, with 13 bases matching TRBD2. The CDR3 has 19 residues. The V segment lost 0 bases and the J segment 2 bases; nucleotides outside the gene matches: 9. Germline-derived CDR1 and CDR2 are MRHNA and SNTAGT. The CDR3 DNA reads TGTGCCAGCAGTGACTCCCCGTGGGGACTAGCGGGGTCTCAAGAGACCCAGTACTTC. Translating gives CASSDSPWGLAGSQETQYF.

V and J are TRBV29-1 and TRBJ2-7, with D perhaps matching TRBD1 (6 bases). The CDR3 loop spans 13 amino acids. V was pared by 2 bases and J by 1 base, with 9 bases between. The germline gives CDR1 SQVTM, CDR2 ANQGSEA. The CDR3, as DNA: TGCAGCGTTGAACGCGGACAGTCCTACGAGCAGTACTTC. This translates into CSVERGQSYEQYF.

This clonotype was observed a few times. The J gene is TRBJ2-5, the V gene TRBV3-1; 7 nucleotides line up with TRBD2. Germline loops: CDR1 LGHDT, CDR2 YNNKEL (reference sequence). V was pared by 5 bases and J by 4 bases, with 7 bases of the junction left unmatched. The CDR3 extends over 14 amino acids. CDR3 DNA sequence: TGTGCCAGCAGCTCCTCTGGGGGGGGAGAGACCCAGTACTTC. Amino acid sequence: CASSSSGGGETQYF.

This clonotype occurred a few times. V usage is TRBV11-2 and J usage is TRBJ1-2; D gene uncertain. The CDR3 loop spans 14 amino acids. The V gene lost 0 bases and the J gene lost 0 bases, with 5 bases spanning the gap. Germline V gene sequence: CDR1 SGHAT, CDR2 FQNNGV. CDR3 sequence (DNA): TGTGCCAGCAGCTTAGAAAAGGCTAACTATGGCTACACCTTC. Amino acid sequence: CASSLEKANYGYTF. Full variable domain (rest looked up from reference TRBV11-2 and TRBJ1-2): EAGVAQSPRYKIIEKRQSVAFWCNPISGHATLYWYQQILGQGPKLLIQFQNNGVVDDSQLPKDRFSAERLKGVDSTLKIQPAKLEDSAVYLCASSLEKANYGYTFGSGTRLTVV.

This clonotype was counted a few times. This chain uses TRBV5-5 with TRBJ2-3, with 9 bases lining up with TRBD1. Germline loops: CDR1 SGHKS, CDR2 YYEKEE (reference sequence). V gave up 1 base and J gave up 6 bases; unmatched junction bases: 6. This CDR3 comprises 15 residues. The CDR3 reads CASSLYRGQEDTQYF. The DNA for the CDR3 is TGTGCCAGCAGCTTGTACAGGGGGCAAGAGGATACGCAGTATTTT. Looking up the rest from reference TRBV5-5 and TRBJ2-3 gives the full variable domain: DAGVTQSPTHLIKTRGQQVTLRCSPISGHKSVSWYQQVLGQGPQFIFQYYEKEERGRGNFPDRFSARQFPNYSSELNVNALLLGDSALYLCASSLYRGQEDTQYFGPGTRLTVL.